This TCR beta chain originates from a study of cytomegalovirus exposure and HLA in healthy donors (dated by TCRdb to 2017 to 2019). A note on the overall study: According to an earlier analysis of a few hundred of the donors, 150 million to 200 million T cells yielded roughly 110 million unique TCR beta sequences and approximately 300 Gb of sequence data. A later genetic analysis took genome-wide SNP genotypes for about 65% of the 666 donors and used that subset as a discovery cohort. Of the approximately 400 genotyped donors, around 81% fell in the genetic ancestry cluster associated with self-reported Caucasian donors. Four to six DR-DQ haplotypes were handled as single units for association and clustering because linkage in the cohort was strong. An early release that covered about 600 HLA-typed donors contained approximately 300 gigabases of sequencing data and about 93 million unique TCR sequences. The study aimed to test whether cataloging public T cell receptors could reveal signatures of past pathogen exposure. Among about 370 genotyped donors of the cohort, an average of around 220,000 unique TCR beta nucleotide sequences was sequenced per donor, of which about 18% were non-productive. The study profiled the T cell repertoires of approximately 700 subjects by immunosequencing and related them to cytomegalovirus serostatus. A later analysis re-analyzed previously published TCR beta repertoires from roughly 690 donors and added high-resolution HLA genotyping to study TCR occurrence patterns. All discovery cohort repertoires had been generated using a single sequencing platform. In addition to the first cohort of roughly 670 subjects, a separate validation cohort of 130 or so different subjects was used. Typing coverage differed by locus: A, B, C, DRB1 and DQB1 were typed in roughly 620-640 donors, DQA1 in 500 to 550, DPA1 in nearly 610, and DPB1 in just under 490. Donor age, sex, ethnicity and CMV serostatus were compiled together with the repertoire data. Rather than drawing on any new phenotypic data, the later analysis identified candidate immune exposures from TCR beta sequences and the way those sequences occurred across donors. An earlier analysis of fewer than 750 of the donors used high-throughput TCR beta sequencing to judge whether each TCR beta V gene segment behaved as functional or pseudogenic. High-throughput TCR immunosequencing, statistical association of individual TCRs with disease status, and machine learning were combined to predict cytomegalovirus infection status. Class I and class II HLA loci were covered by the typing at four-digit resolution. Overall study results and their limits: According to a later genetic analysis, donors in an Asian-associated ancestry cluster had fewer N-insertions in productive TCRs than the approximately 710-donor mean. In a later analysis, HLA-associated TCR beta chains showed more clonal expansion and lower generation probabilities than non-associated chains that were equally common. A later genetic analysis associated a missense DCLRE1C variant with V-gene and J-gene trimming of TCR beta chains, and an independent cohort replicated the association. Some IMGT-functional V segments, including TRBV6-2 and TRBV6-3, could not be distinguished by the 87-base-pair reads and were therefore excluded. The study gave a list of some 150 TCR beta chains associated with cytomegalovirus. At a false discovery rate of 0.05, a later analysis linked fewer than 20,000 TCR beta sequences to specific HLA alleles. Linkage disequilibrium might explain the correlated functional status among segregating V segments, but an unknown experimental factor could not be excluded. In a later analysis, most CMV-associated TCR beta chains were found to appear HLA-restricted, with HLA associations seemingly driven largely by CMV exposure. For the cohort, immune exposure information was limited to CMV serostatus. Most TCR sequences were observed very rarely across donors, whereas some public TCRs were present in many individuals. When HLA alleles, especially DR and DQ, strongly co-occurred, attributing TCR associations to individual alleles was difficult. The classifier was reported to diagnose cytomegalovirus status with high specificity and sensitivity in both the original and validation cohorts. A further reported finding was that TCR beta sequences accurately predicted the HLA-A and HLA-B alleles for most subjects in the first cohort. In a later analysis, the rate of TCR association differed among HLA loci, with DRB1 alleles having the most associated TCRs and HLA-C alleles having the fewest. Presence/absence analyses assumed roughly uniform sequencing depth across donors, an assumption that may not hold. The authors suggested that the approach could potentially be generalized to other disease states and immunological phenotypes. A later analysis reported that several top co-occurrence clusters appeared linked to parvovirus B19, influenza, CMV and Epstein-Barr virus. Only TCR beta chains were sequenced in this cohort, and the absence of alpha or paired-chain data limited detectable features. Because counts were too low, about 18 rarely observed V segments, including chromosome 9 orphons, were excluded from the earlier analysis of 500 to 700 of the donors. Three of the identified cytomegalovirus-associated TCR beta chains were confirmed in vitro to be specific for cytomegalovirus antigens. The sequencing pipeline was judged likely to have produced a cluster of highly shared sequence variants as a technical artifact. In an earlier analysis of about 600 of the donors, most TCR beta V segments appeared in productive rearrangements about 90% or about 30% of the time, broadly matching IMGT annotations. Because some donors lacked HLA typing at each locus, the association tests relied only on the typed subset.

Libraries were built with the immunoSEQ multiplex PCR assay. For the multiplex PCR, a mixture combining 60 forward primers for TCR Vbeta segments and 13 reverse primers for TCR Jbeta segments was used. A multiplex PCR assay on genomic DNA amplified the CDR3 region of rearranged TCR beta genes. On the Illumina HiSeq System, the amplified TCR beta libraries were sequenced as 87-base-pair reads. Per the authors' processing: In a later analysis, some 80 million unique TCR beta chains were counted across the 500 to 700 repertoires, and some 10 million of these chains were shared by at least two donors. To remove PCR and sequencing errors, raw reads were error-corrected and collapsed into unique sequences using a nearest-neighbor algorithm that merged closely related sequences. To assign V, D and J gene segments, CDR3 sequences were aligned to IMGT reference sequences. Each retained sequence needed at least a six-nucleotide match to both a V gene segment and a J gene segment. A rearrangement was called productive if the CDR3 had no stop codons and remained in frame with V and J, and every other rearrangement was called non-productive. Following IMGT convention, CDR3 was defined as the stretch from the second conserved V-encoded cysteine up to the conserved J-encoded phenylalanine. In an earlier analysis of 500 to 650 of the donors, sequences lacking an unambiguous match to a single V gene segment were excluded. In an earlier analysis of several hundred of the donors, V segments were called functional above 56.7% productive rearrangements and were called segregating when the between-donor standard deviation exceeded 5%. A statistical classification framework was built for diagnosing cytomegalovirus status from the catalog of TCR beta chain sequences. A later analysis assigned V and J genes by comparing TCR nucleotide sequences with IMGT/GENE-DB human TR gene sequences. Using the TCRdist pipeline, a later analysis assigned CDR3 sequences along with most-parsimonious VDJ recombination scenarios. In a later analysis, each TCR beta chain was defined by its CDR3 amino acid sequence together with its V-gene family, and reads without a unique V-gene family were excluded. To address suspected cross-contamination and a sequencing artifact, a later analysis removed a few hundred highly shared, low-generation-probability nucleotide sequences. For each public chain, a later analysis derived a clonal expansion index from normalized ranks of inferred template counts within each repertoire. In a later analysis, generation probabilities were computed with a VDJ recombination model fitted to out-of-frame rearrangements, and the resulting probabilities were checked against IGoR. In a later analysis, TCR-TCR, TCR-HLA and TCR-CMV co-occurrence was scored with hypergeometric tests, and a repertoire-size bias correction was applied to TCR pairs. A later analysis estimated false discovery rates by permuting HLA or CMV assignments 20 times. A later analysis grouped co-occurring TCRs with DBSCAN, adding TCRdist sequence similarity when clustering within HLA-allele-positive subsets. Repertoires with fewer than 30,000 or more than 120,000 public chains were left out of co-occurrence clustering, as were about five repertoires with anomalous nucleotide sharing. This immuneACCESS table, as held by TCRdb, lists in-frame sequences with V and J called but not all clones. Of the missing ones, under half trace to an unresolved V gene in checked studies; the others have no known cause. Clone size and the V and J calls come from that table; the DNA yielded D and trimming. This sample comprises approximately 100,000 clones, 65% to 85% of them detected only once. The ten largest clones capture around 9.3% of the sample.

In total, just over 650 healthy bone marrow donors made up the cohort. Cohort members were all nominally healthy when sampled, although unrecorded immune exposures were likely present. The donor tested CMV seronegative, placing the donor among the 350 to 400 seronegative members of the cohort. Every donor gave a peripheral blood sample, and the peripheral blood mononuclear cells from that sample were used for TCR beta sequencing. The Qiagen DNeasy Blood Extraction Kit was used to extract genomic DNA from the blood cell samples. Turning to this clone: The clone's antigen remains unknown. Per-base quality was not reported, and no clone a single base away is much larger than it.

V ends up 7 bases short and J 1 base short, with an unmatched junction base count of 5. The CDR3 spans 15 residues, from the cysteine through the phenylalanine. Only the CDR3 DNA is retained, 45 bases long and in frame from the first base. According to the germline V gene (reference sequence), CDR1 reads MNHNY and CDR2 reads SVGAGI. The TCR sequence derives from a man in his fifties in good health and CMV-seronegative. Recombination joined TRBV6-6 with TRBJ1-5, and 9 bases in between align with TRBD1. Sample: PBMCs. The nucleotides read TGTGCCAGCATCGACAGGGGGTCGAGCAATCAGCCCCAGCATTTT. This codes for CASIDRGSSNQPQHF.